The text below deals with one T cell receptor beta chain. Source study methods: How many nucleated cells were present was estimated from reference gene primer amplification. TCRdb's copy holds only in-frame clones and misses some; the assay was immunoSEQ multiplex PCR. D and trimming come from the DNA, and the V and J calls and clone size come from that table. The data hold fewer than 250,000 clones, with more than 70% observed a single time. Trimming removed 7 bases from V and 7 bases from J; junction bases left unmatched: 10. The CDR3 runs 12 residues. Germline-derived CDR1 and CDR2 are GTSNPN and SVGIG (reference sequence). Those enrolled in Seattle joined during active infection and were followed longitudinally afterward. This record belongs to a study of blood T cell repertoires in COVID-19. Study summary: COVID-19 samples from acute and convalescent phases originated in the United States, Italy and Spain. Sources were T cells, B-cell-depleted T cells, or PBMCs; the material itself was cDNA or gDNA.

V is TRBV30 and J is TRBJ2-7; 7 bases are a match to TRBD2. This TCR came from an elderly woman with COVID-19, enrolled during active disease. The sample was peripheral blood. CDR3 residues: CAFTIFGGEQYF. As DNA, the CDR3 is TGTGCCTTTACGATATTCGGGGGGGAGCAGTACTTC.